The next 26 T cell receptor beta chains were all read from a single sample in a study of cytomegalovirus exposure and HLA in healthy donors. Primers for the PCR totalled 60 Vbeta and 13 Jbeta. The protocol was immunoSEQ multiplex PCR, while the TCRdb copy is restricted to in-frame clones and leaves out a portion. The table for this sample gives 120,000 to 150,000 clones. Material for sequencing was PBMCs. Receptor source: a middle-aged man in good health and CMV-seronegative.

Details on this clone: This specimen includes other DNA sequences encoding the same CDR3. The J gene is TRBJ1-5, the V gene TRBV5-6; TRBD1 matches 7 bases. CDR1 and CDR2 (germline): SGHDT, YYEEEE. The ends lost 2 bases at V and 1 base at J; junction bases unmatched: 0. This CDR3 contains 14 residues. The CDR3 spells CASSLQGSNQPQHF. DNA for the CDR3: TGTGCCAGCAGCTTACAGGGGAGCAATCAGCCCCAGCATTTT.

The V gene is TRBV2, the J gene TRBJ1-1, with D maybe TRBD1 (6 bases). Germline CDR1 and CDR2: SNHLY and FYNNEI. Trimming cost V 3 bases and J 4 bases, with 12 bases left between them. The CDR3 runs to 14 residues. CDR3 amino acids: CASSEAGDLTEAFF. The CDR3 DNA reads TGTGCCAGCAGTGAGGCAGGGGACCTCACTGAAGCTTTCTTT.

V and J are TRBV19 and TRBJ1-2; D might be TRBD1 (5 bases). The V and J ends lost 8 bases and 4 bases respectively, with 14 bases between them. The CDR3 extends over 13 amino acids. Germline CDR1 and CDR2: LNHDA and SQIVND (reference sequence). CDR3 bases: TGTGCCAGTCGGACCGGGACTCTCTATGGCTACACCTTC. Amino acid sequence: CASRTGTLYGYTF.

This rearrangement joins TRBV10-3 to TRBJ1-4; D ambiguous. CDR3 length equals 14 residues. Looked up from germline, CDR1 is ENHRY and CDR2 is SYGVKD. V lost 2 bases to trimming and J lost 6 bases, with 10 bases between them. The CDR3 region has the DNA TGTGCCATCAGTGAGGGCCTCAAAGATGAAAAACTGTTTTTT. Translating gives CAISEGLKDEKLFF.

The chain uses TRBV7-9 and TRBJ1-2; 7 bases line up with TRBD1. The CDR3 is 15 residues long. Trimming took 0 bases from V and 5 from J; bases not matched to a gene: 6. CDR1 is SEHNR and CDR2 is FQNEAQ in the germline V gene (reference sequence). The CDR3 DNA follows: TGTGCCAGCAGCTTAGCGCACAGGGGAAGGTATGGCTACACCTTC. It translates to CASSLAHRGRYGYTF.

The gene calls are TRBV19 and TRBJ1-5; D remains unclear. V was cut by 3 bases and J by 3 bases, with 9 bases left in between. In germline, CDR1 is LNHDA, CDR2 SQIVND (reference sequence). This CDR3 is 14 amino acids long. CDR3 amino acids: CASSIFQNNQPQHF. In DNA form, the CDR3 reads TGTGCCAGTAGTATTTTTCAGAACAATCAGCCCCAGCATTTT.

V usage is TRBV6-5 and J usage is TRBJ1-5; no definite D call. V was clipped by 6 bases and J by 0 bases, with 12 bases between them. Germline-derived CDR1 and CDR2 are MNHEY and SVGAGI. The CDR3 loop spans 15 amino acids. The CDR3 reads CASREGTYSNQPQHF. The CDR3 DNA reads TGTGCCAGCAGGGAGGGCACCTATAGCAATCAGCCCCAGCATTTT.

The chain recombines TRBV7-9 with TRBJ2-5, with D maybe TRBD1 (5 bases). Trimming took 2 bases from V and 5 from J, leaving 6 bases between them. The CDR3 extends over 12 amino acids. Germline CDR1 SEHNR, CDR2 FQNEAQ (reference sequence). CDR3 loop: CASSLKGETQYF. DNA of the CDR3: TGTGCCAGCAGCTTAAAGGGGGAGACCCAGTACTTC.

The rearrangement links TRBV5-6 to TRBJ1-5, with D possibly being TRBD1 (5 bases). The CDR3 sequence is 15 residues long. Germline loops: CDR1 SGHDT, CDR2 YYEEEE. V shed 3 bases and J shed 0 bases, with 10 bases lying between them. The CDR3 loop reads CASSSIQDSNQPQHF. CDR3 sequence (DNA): TGTGCCAGCAGCTCGATACAGGATAGCAATCAGCCCCAGCATTTT.

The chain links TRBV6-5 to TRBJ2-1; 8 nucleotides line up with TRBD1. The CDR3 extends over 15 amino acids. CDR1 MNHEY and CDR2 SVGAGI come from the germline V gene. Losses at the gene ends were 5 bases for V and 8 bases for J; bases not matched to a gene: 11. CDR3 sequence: CASSLRGRLVDEQFF. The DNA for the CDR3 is TGTGCCAGCAGTCTCAGGGGGCGCCTGGTCGATGAGCAGTTCTTC.

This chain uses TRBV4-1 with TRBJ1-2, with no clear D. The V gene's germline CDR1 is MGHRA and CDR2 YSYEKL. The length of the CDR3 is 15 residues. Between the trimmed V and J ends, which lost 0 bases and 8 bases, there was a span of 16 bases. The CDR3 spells CASSQDRFLASGYTF. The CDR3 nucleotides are TGCGCCAGCAGCCAAGACAGGTTTTTAGCTAGCGGCTACACCTTC.

CDR3 bases: TGCGCCAGCAGCCAAGCGGAGGGCACCTATGGCTACACCTTC. This gives the protein CASSQAEGTYGYTF. The J gene is TRBJ1-2, the V gene TRBV4-1; unclear D gene. This CDR3 is 14 amino acids long. Trimming left V 1 base short and J 4 bases short, with 10 bases between. Germline assignment: CDR1 MGHRA and CDR2 YSYEKL.

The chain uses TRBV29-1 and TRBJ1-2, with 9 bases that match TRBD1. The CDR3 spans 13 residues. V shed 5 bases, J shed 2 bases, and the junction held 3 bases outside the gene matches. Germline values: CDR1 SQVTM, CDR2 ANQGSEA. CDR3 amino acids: CSVSTGGNYGYTF. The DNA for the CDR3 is TGCAGCGTTTCGACAGGGGGAAACTATGGCTACACCTTC.

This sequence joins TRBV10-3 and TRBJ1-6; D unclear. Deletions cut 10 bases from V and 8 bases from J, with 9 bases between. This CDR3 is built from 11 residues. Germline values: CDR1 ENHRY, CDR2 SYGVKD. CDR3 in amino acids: CASQEDSPLHF. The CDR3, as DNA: TGTGCCAGCCAGGAAGATTCACCCCTCCACTTT.

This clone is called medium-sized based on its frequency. CDR3 DNA sequence: TGTGCCAGCAGCCCGGACAGGGTTTATGTGGGAAACACCATATATTTT. Translated, it gives CASSPDRVYVGNTIYF. The chain has TRBV7-9 and TRBJ1-3, with 8 bases lining up with TRBD1. The CDR3 covers 16 residues. The V gene end was trimmed by 5 bases and the J gene end by 4 bases; junction bases not matched to a gene: 10. CDR1 and CDR2 (germline): SEHNR, FQNEAQ (reference sequence).

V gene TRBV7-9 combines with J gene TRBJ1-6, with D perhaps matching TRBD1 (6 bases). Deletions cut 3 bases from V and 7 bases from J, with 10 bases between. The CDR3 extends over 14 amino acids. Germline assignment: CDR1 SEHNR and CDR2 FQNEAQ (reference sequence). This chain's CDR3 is CASSFQGRNSPLHF. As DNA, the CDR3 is TGTGCCAGCAGCTTCCAGGGGCGGAATTCACCCCTCCACTTT.

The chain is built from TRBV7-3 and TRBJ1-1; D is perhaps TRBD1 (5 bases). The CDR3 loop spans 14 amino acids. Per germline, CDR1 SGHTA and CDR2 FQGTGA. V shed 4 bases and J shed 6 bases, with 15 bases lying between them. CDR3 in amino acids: CASSSSGGMAEAFF. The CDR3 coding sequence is TGTGCCAGCAGCTCCTCGGGGGGAATGGCTGAAGCTTTCTTT.

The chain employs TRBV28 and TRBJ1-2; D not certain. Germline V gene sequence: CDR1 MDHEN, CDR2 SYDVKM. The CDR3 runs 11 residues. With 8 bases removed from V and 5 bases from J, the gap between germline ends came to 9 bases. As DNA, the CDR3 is TGTGCCAGCTTGACCGGGTATGGCTACACCTTC. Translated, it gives CASLTGYGYTF.

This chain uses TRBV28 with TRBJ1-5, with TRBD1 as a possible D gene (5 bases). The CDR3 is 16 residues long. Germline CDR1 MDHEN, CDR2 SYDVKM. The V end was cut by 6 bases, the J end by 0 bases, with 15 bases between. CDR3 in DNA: TGTGCCAGCAGCTTGTGGGGGGACCTTAGCAATCAGCCCCAGCATTTT. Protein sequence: CASSLWGDLSNQPQHF.

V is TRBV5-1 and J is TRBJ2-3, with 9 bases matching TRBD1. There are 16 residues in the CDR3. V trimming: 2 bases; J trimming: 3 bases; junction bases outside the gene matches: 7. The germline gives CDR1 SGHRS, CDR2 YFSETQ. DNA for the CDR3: TGCGCCAGCAGCTTCAACGGACAGGGGCTAACAGATACGCAGTATTTT. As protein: CASSFNGQGLTDTQYF.

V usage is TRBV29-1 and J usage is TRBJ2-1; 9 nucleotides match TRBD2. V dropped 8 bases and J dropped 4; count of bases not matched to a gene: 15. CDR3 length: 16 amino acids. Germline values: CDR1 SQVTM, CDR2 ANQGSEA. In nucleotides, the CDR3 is TGCAGCTTCCCCGGGGGGGCTAGCGGGGTGTACAATGAGCAGTTCTTC. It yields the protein CSFPGGASGVYNEQFF.

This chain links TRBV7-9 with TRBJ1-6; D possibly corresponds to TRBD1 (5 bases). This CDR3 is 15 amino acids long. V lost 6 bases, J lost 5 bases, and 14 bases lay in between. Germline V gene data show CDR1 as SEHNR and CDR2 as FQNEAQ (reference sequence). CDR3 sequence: CASSKSGINNSPLHF. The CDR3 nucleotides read TGTGCCAGCAGTAAATCAGGGATTAATAATTCACCCCTCCACTTT.

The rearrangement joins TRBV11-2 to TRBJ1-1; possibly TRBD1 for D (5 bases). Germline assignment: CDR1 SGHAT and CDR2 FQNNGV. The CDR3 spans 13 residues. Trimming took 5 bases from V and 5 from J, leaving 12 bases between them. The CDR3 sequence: CASSAGGSTEAFF. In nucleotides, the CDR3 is TGTGCCAGCAGCGCCGGGGGGTCAACTGAAGCTTTCTTT.

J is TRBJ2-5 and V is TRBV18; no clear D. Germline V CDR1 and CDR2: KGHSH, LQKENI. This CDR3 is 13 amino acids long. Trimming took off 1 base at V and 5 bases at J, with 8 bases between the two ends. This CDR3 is CASSPLRSETQYF. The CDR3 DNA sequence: TGTGCCAGCTCACCACTAAGGAGTGAGACCCAGTACTTC.

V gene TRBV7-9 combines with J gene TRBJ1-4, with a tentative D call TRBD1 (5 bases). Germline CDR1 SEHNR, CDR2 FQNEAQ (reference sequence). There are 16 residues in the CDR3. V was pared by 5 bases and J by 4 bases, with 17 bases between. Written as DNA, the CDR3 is TGTGCCAGCAGCCATAATTTGGCAGGGAATAATGAAAAACTGTTTTTT. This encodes CASSHNLAGNNEKLFF.

CDR3 loop: CASSSLQGFQETQYF. Here the CDR3 DNA reads TGTGCCAGCAGCTCTCTACAGGGGTTCCAAGAGACCCAGTACTTC. The chain combines TRBV5-4 with TRBJ2-5; 7 bases agree with TRBD1. CDR1 and CDR2 (germline): SGHNT, YYREEE (reference sequence). Unmatched junction bases numbered 6, after V lost 3 bases and J lost 1 base. This CDR3 is 15 amino acids long.